This T cell receptor beta chain was recovered during a study of hypomethylating agent response in myelodysplastic syndrome. Trimming took 2 bases from V and 5 from J, leaving 17 bases between them. The CDR3 has 16 residues. Germline assignment: CDR1 SGHNT and CDR2 YYREEE (reference sequence). Only in-frame clones appear in the TCRdb table, and some are missing; sequencing was by immunoSEQ multiplex PCR. The data show approximately 6,000 clones, approximately 86% seen once. This sample comprised bone marrow, obtained before or after starting hypomethylating agent treatment for myelodysplastic syndrome (not recorded which). This clonotype was obtained from a human donor with myelodysplastic syndrome. The J gene is TRBJ2-1, the V gene TRBV5-4, with D possibly being TRBD1 (5 bases). CDR3 amino acids: CASSLGLGRTNNEQFF. Here the CDR3 DNA reads TGTGCCAGCAGCTTAGGGCTTGGCAGGACAAACAATGAGCAGTTCTTC.